Described below is a single T cell receptor (beta chain) sequence and its context. Its specificity is not known. This sample is drawn from a study of cytomegalovirus exposure and HLA in healthy donors. Study-level information: Earlier sequencing of about 200 million T cells yielded under 120 million unique TCR beta sequences. Study-level results: Solely CMV serostatus was available to characterize immune exposure.

The PCR was carried out with 60 Vbeta primers and 13 Jbeta primers. This table comes from immunoSEQ multiplex PCR, and its TCRdb copy is limited to in-frame clones, with some not included. In the table there are tens of thousands of clones, approximately 80% of which are singletons. CDR3 length: 16 amino acids. Deletions cut 6 bases from V and 5 bases from J, with 22 bases between. Germline V gene sequence: CDR1 MDHEN, CDR2 SYDVKM. Material: PBMCs. The receptor's source is a woman aged 35 to 49 in good health and CMV-seronegative. J is TRBJ1-1 and V is TRBV28, with D possibly being TRBD1 (6 bases). Here the CDR3 DNA reads TGTGCCAGCAGCAAAACCCAGGGGCTAGGATCGACTGAAGCTTTCTTT. This gives the protein CASSKTQGLGSTEAFF.